This T cell receptor (beta chain) stems from a study of shared clonotypes between healthy human individuals. General observations from the study: Among non-shared clonotypes, generation probabilities were lower than among those shared by all four donors.

In its sample, this clone was seen once. The antigen is undetermined. Produced via immunoSEQ multiplex PCR; TCRdb's table is partial and in-frame only. The top ten clones hold 0.11% of a sample with about 600,000 clones, nearly 97% of them seen once. Only CD45RO-negative cells positively selected for CCR7 counted as naive CD8 cells, so terminally differentiated effector memory CD45RA+ cells were excluded. The germline V gene has CDR1 SGHVS and CDR2 FQNEAQ. Trimming took 5 bases from V and 3 from J; bases not matched to a gene: 16. The CDR3 covers 18 residues. What was sequenced was naive CD8+ T cells sorted from blood. This chain joins TRBV7-8 and TRBJ1-5; 7 bases are shared with TRBD1. This TCR derives from a woman aged 25 to 45 in good health. The CDR3 spells CASSPDRVLNIVNQPQHF. The CDR3 DNA reads TGTGCCAGCAGCCCCGACAGGGTGCTCAACATCGTCAATCAGCCCCAGCATTTT.